The sequence of this T cell receptor beta chain was determined in a study of T-cell memory formation after mild COVID-19. Findings and caveats of the study: The study detected some responding clones in pre-infection memory, suggesting cross-reactive memory joined.

TCRdb processed the 5' RACE reads anew with MiXCR; each CDR3 protein has one entry. The sample has around 340,000 distinct CDR3 sequences; about 15% are singletons. Trimming cost V 2 bases and J 2 bases, with 12 bases left between them. CDR3 length equals 15 residues. Germline V gene lookup returns CDR1 LGHNA and CDR2 YNFKEQ. As concerns this clonotype: Its antigen remains unidentified.

The V gene is TRBV4-2, the J gene TRBJ2-5, with D unresolved. The clonotype comes from a young man who had mild COVID-19 (a few samples of this study predate the infection). Cell type and time point are not known. The sample was PBMCs or a T cell subset sorted from them (not recorded which). The CDR3 DNA sequence: TGTGCCAGCAGCCAAAGGAGCCGGGCGCAAGAGACCCAGTACTTC. Translated, it gives CASSQRSRAQETQYF.